A selection of T cell receptor beta chains follows, all from one sample in a study of blood T cell repertoires in COVID-19. Clones were sequenced by immunoSEQ multiplex PCR, and TCRdb holds only the in-frame ones, with some missing. The sample shows about 180,000 clones, around 87% of them seen only once. The material sequenced was peripheral blood. The source of these receptors is a man aged 55 to 70 with COVID-19, enrolled during active disease. Each CDR3 is given with its conserved first and last residue. Each record gives: CDR3 length, D gene, V gene, clone size, J gene, CDR3 DNA, CDR3 protein. The D gene is left open where the match is weak. A row's size may be missing; if present it is once, few, many or a size class.

CDR3 length: 14; D gene: .; V gene: TRBV4-1; clone size: .; J gene: TRBJ2-5; CDR3 DNA: TGCGCCAGCAGCCAAGACCCCCGGGCGGGGCGCCAGTACTTC; CDR3 protein: CASSQDPRAGRQYF
CDR3 length: 13; D gene: TRBD1; V gene: TRBV7-2; clone size: few; J gene: TRBJ2-7; CDR3 DNA: TGTGCCAGCAGCTTGGGGACAGGTGACGAGCAGTACTTC; CDR3 protein: CASSLGTGDEQYF
CDR3 length: 15; D gene: .; V gene: TRBV9; clone size: .; J gene: TRBJ1-5; CDR3 DNA: TGTGCCAGCAGCGTAAGGGGCGAAAGCAATCAGCCCCAGCATTTT; CDR3 protein: CASSVRGESNQPQHF
CDR3 length: 14; D gene: .; V gene: TRBV9; clone size: .; J gene: TRBJ1-2; CDR3 DNA: TGTGCCAGCAGCGTAGCGGACAGAGCTTATGGCTACACCTTC; CDR3 protein: CASSVADRAYGYTF
CDR3 length: 14; D gene: .; V gene: TRBV10-3; clone size: once; J gene: TRBJ1-1; CDR3 DNA: TGTGCCATCAGTGAGTCTAATTTGAACACTGAAGCTTTCTTT; CDR3 protein: CAISESNLNTEAFF
CDR3 length: 15; D gene: .; V gene: TRBV27; clone size: .; J gene: TRBJ2-5; CDR3 DNA: TGTGCCAGCAGTTTATCGGTACAGTTCCAAGAGACCCAGTACTTC; CDR3 protein: CASSLSVQFQETQYF
CDR3 length: 17; D gene: TRBD2; V gene: TRBV24-1; clone size: .; J gene: TRBJ2-3; CDR3 DNA: TGTGCCACCAGTGATTCAACAGCGGGAGGGCCTCCCCAGGTGCAGTATTTT; CDR3 protein: CATSDSTAGGPPQVQYF
CDR3 length: 15; D gene: TRBD1; V gene: TRBV4-3; clone size: .; J gene: TRBJ1-1; CDR3 DNA: TGCGCCAGCAGCCAGGCCGGGACAGGGGGCACTGAAGCTTTCTTT; CDR3 protein: CASSQAGTGGTEAFF
CDR3 length: 18; D gene: TRBD1; V gene: TRBV19; clone size: once; J gene: TRBJ2-6; CDR3 DNA: TGTGCCAGTAGTACTAACAGGGGGCGCTACTCTGGGGCCAACGTCCTGACTTTC; CDR3 protein: CASSTNRGRYSGANVLTF
CDR3 length: 13; D gene: .; V gene: TRBV24-1; clone size: .; J gene: TRBJ2-1; CDR3 DNA: TGTGCCACCAGTGGGCTGCTAGCGTACTCTCAGTTCTTC; CDR3 protein: CATSGLLAYSQFF
CDR3 length: 14; D gene: .; V gene: TRBV19; clone size: .; J gene: TRBJ1-6; CDR3 DNA: TGTGCCAGTAGTATAGAGGGGGGGTATTCACCCCTCCACTTT; CDR3 protein: CASSIEGGYSPLHF
CDR3 length: 15; D gene: .; V gene: TRBV19; clone size: .; J gene: TRBJ1-5; CDR3 DNA: TGTGCCAGTAGTCTACAGGGAGTTGGCAATCAGCCCCAGCATTTT; CDR3 protein: CASSLQGVGNQPQHF
CDR3 length: 15; D gene: TRBD2; V gene: TRBV28; clone size: .; J gene: TRBJ2-1; CDR3 DNA: TGTGCCAGCAGTGTAGCGGGGGGCGAGGACAATGAGCAGTTCTTC; CDR3 protein: CASSVAGGEDNEQFF
CDR3 length: 15; D gene: .; V gene: TRBV5-6; clone size: .; J gene: TRBJ2-7; CDR3 DNA: TGTGCCAGCAGCTTGGTTAGTCTTGGTACCTACGAGCAGTACTTC; CDR3 protein: CASSLVSLGTYEQYF
CDR3 length: 14; D gene: TRBD1; V gene: TRBV5-1; clone size: .; J gene: TRBJ2-7; CDR3 DNA: TGCGCCAGCAGCTTGGGACAGGGTTCCTACGAGCAGTACTTC; CDR3 protein: CASSLGQGSYEQYF
CDR3 length: 15; D gene: TRBD1; V gene: TRBV5-5; clone size: few; J gene: TRBJ2-2; CDR3 DNA: TGTGCCAGCAGCCCCCGGACAGGGGACACCGGGGAGCTGTTTTTT; CDR3 protein: CASSPRTGDTGELFF
CDR3 length: 15; D gene: .; V gene: TRBV7-9; clone size: .; J gene: TRBJ1-1; CDR3 DNA: TGTGCCAGCAGCTTACAGGGACTAGGGGGCACTGAAGCTTTCTTT; CDR3 protein: CASSLQGLGGTEAFF
CDR3 length: 14; D gene: .; V gene: TRBV5-1; clone size: .; J gene: TRBJ2-7; CDR3 DNA: TGCGCCAGCAGCTTGGCCCAGGGGACCTACGAGCAGTACTTC; CDR3 protein: CASSLAQGTYEQYF
CDR3 length: 15; D gene: .; V gene: TRBV7-3; clone size: .; J gene: TRBJ2-7; CDR3 DNA: TGTGCCAGCAGCTTATCAGGGGCCCCCCTTTACGAGCAGTACTTC; CDR3 protein: CASSLSGAPLYEQYF
CDR3 length: 16; D gene: .; V gene: TRBV6-4; clone size: .; J gene: TRBJ2-1; CDR3 DNA: TGTGCCAGCAGTGACCCCAGGGCGACCTCCTACAATGAGCAGTTCTTC; CDR3 protein: CASSDPRATSYNEQFF
CDR3 length: 16; D gene: .; V gene: TRBV5-1; clone size: .; J gene: TRBJ1-1; CDR3 DNA: TGCGCCAGCAGCTTGACGTCTGGGGCGGTGTACACTGAAGCTTTCTTT; CDR3 protein: CASSLTSGAVYTEAFF
CDR3 length: 15; D gene: TRBD1; V gene: TRBV10-3; clone size: once; J gene: TRBJ1-2; CDR3 DNA: TGTGCCATCAGTGAGTCGGGACAGGGGTTCTCTGGCTACACCTTC; CDR3 protein: CAISESGQGFSGYTF
CDR3 length: 14; D gene: .; V gene: TRBV5-6; clone size: .; J gene: TRBJ1-6; CDR3 DNA: TGTGCCAGCAGCGAGCAGGGTAGCAATTCACCCCTCCACTTT; CDR3 protein: CASSEQGSNSPLHF
CDR3 length: 14; D gene: .; V gene: TRBV5-4; clone size: .; J gene: TRBJ2-7; CDR3 DNA: TGTGCCAGCAGCTCCCAGGGAGGAACCTACGAGCAGTACTTC; CDR3 protein: CASSSQGGTYEQYF
CDR3 length: 16; D gene: .; V gene: TRBV15; clone size: .; J gene: TRBJ1-6; CDR3 DNA: TGTGCCACCAGCCCGTACCACAGGGACTATAATTCACCCCTCCACTTT; CDR3 protein: CATSPYHRDYNSPLHF
CDR3 length: 15; D gene: TRBD2; V gene: TRBV9; clone size: .; J gene: TRBJ2-3; CDR3 DNA: TGTGCCAGCAGCGTAGCAGGGACTACCACAGATACGCAGTATTTT; CDR3 protein: CASSVAGTTTDTQYF
CDR3 length: 15; D gene: .; V gene: TRBV19; clone size: .; J gene: TRBJ1-5; CDR3 DNA: TGTGCCAGTAGGGCTGGTGGGCAGGAAAATCAGCCCCAGCATTTT; CDR3 protein: CASRAGGQENQPQHF
CDR3 length: 19; D gene: .; V gene: TRBV11-3; clone size: .; J gene: TRBJ1-3; CDR3 DNA: TGTGCCAGCAGCTTAGAGTCGGCCAGCCGGACAAGTGGGGGAAACACCATATATTTT; CDR3 protein: CASSLESASRTSGGNTIYF
CDR3 length: 17; D gene: TRBD1; V gene: TRBV4-3; clone size: .; J gene: TRBJ1-4; CDR3 DNA: TGCGCCAGCAGCCCCACAACAAACAGGGGGCCAGGTGAAAAACTGTTTTTT; CDR3 protein: CASSPTTNRGPGEKLFF
CDR3 length: 15; D gene: .; V gene: TRBV18; clone size: .; J gene: TRBJ1-6; CDR3 DNA: TGTGCCAGCTCAAACACGGTACAGTCTAATTCACCCCTCCACTTT; CDR3 protein: CASSNTVQSNSPLHF
CDR3 length: 16; D gene: TRBD2; V gene: TRBV6-1; clone size: once; J gene: TRBJ2-1; CDR3 DNA: TGTGCCAGCAGTGGACTAGCGGGAGGCCACCTCAATGAGCAGTTCTTC; CDR3 protein: CASSGLAGGHLNEQFF
CDR3 length: 14; D gene: TRBD2; V gene: TRBV5-6; clone size: .; J gene: TRBJ2-7; CDR3 DNA: TGTGCCAGCAGACTAGCGGGCCTTTCCTACGAGCAGTACTTC; CDR3 protein: CASRLAGLSYEQYF
CDR3 length: 13; D gene: TRBD1; V gene: TRBV18; clone size: .; J gene: TRBJ1-5; CDR3 DNA: TGTGCCAGCTCCAAACAGGGGAGTCAGCCCCAGCATTTT; CDR3 protein: CASSKQGSQPQHF
CDR3 length: 15; D gene: TRBD2; V gene: TRBV5-5; clone size: .; J gene: TRBJ2-5; CDR3 DNA: TGTGCCAGCAGCTTGGGGGGACTACCTGGGGAGACCCAGTACTTC; CDR3 protein: CASSLGGLPGETQYF
CDR3 length: 17; D gene: .; V gene: TRBV21-1; clone size: .; J gene: TRBJ2-4; CDR3 DNA: TGTGCCAGCAGCAACAACGGACAGGGGGTAGCCAAAAACATTCAGTACTTC; CDR3 protein: CASSNNGQGVAKNIQYF
CDR3 length: 12; D gene: .; V gene: TRBV2; clone size: .; J gene: TRBJ2-7; CDR3 DNA: TGTGCCAGCAGTTCATTGGGGCCCGAGCAGTACTTC; CDR3 protein: CASSSLGPEQYF
CDR3 length: 14; D gene: .; V gene: TRBV11-2; clone size: .; J gene: TRBJ1-4; CDR3 DNA: TGTGCCAGCAGCCCCCCCCTGACAAATGAAAAACTGTTTTTT; CDR3 protein: CASSPPLTNEKLFF
CDR3 length: 14; D gene: .; V gene: TRBV30; clone size: .; J gene: TRBJ1-5; CDR3 DNA: TGTGCCTGGAGTGGGGCAAATAGCAATCAGCCCCAGCATTTT; CDR3 protein: CAWSGANSNQPQHF
CDR3 length: 15; D gene: .; V gene: TRBV24-1; clone size: .; J gene: TRBJ2-2; CDR3 DNA: TGTGCCACCAGTGACCCCCGAGGTGTCACCGGGGAGCTGTTTTTT; CDR3 protein: CATSDPRGVTGELFF
CDR3 length: 16; D gene: .; V gene: TRBV5-8; clone size: .; J gene: TRBJ2-7; CDR3 DNA: TGTGCCAGCAGCTTGGCTGAGGGCAGAAGCTCCTACGAGCAGTACTTC; CDR3 protein: CASSLAEGRSSYEQYF
CDR3 length: 14; D gene: .; V gene: TRBV21-1; clone size: .; J gene: TRBJ1-1; CDR3 DNA: TGTGCCAGCAGCAAAGGCAGGGAACACACTGAAGCTTTCTTT; CDR3 protein: CASSKGREHTEAFF
CDR3 length: 16; D gene: .; V gene: TRBV7-9; clone size: .; J gene: TRBJ1-4; CDR3 DNA: TGTGCCAGCAGCCGCCACGGGGGGGCGTTGGTTGAAAAACTGTTTTTT; CDR3 protein: CASSRHGGALVEKLFF
CDR3 length: 14; D gene: TRBD1; V gene: TRBV6-5; clone size: .; J gene: TRBJ1-2; CDR3 DNA: TGTGCCAGCAGTTACACGGGACAGGGAAGCGGCTACACCTTC; CDR3 protein: CASSYTGQGSGYTF
CDR3 length: 15; D gene: .; V gene: TRBV7-2; clone size: .; J gene: TRBJ1-2; CDR3 DNA: TGTGCCAACCACAACTTGGACACAGCCAACTATGGCTACACCTTC; CDR3 protein: CANHNLDTANYGYTF
CDR3 length: 18; D gene: .; V gene: TRBV18; clone size: .; J gene: TRBJ2-3; CDR3 DNA: TGTGCCAGCTCACCACCCCGGGGCGGCGGGACTAGCACAGATACGCAGTATTTT; CDR3 protein: CASSPPRGGGTSTDTQYF
CDR3 length: 17; D gene: .; V gene: TRBV5-8; clone size: .; J gene: TRBJ1-4; CDR3 DNA: TGTGCCAGCAGCCGCCTCAGTGGAGCCCAAACTAATGAAAAACTGTTTTTT; CDR3 protein: CASSRLSGAQTNEKLFF
CDR3 length: 16; D gene: .; V gene: TRBV4-3; clone size: .; J gene: TRBJ1-1; CDR3 DNA: TGCGCCAGCAGCCAAGATCCAGCCAGGCCGAACACTGAAGCTTTCTTT; CDR3 protein: CASSQDPARPNTEAFF
CDR3 length: 17; D gene: TRBD2; V gene: TRBV15; clone size: .; J gene: TRBJ2-1; CDR3 DNA: TGTGCCACCAGCAGGGAAGCCGGGACTAGAATAGGCAATGAGCAGTTCTTC; CDR3 protein: CATSREAGTRIGNEQFF
CDR3 length: 16; D gene: .; V gene: TRBV5-1; clone size: once; J gene: TRBJ1-4; CDR3 DNA: TGCGCCAGCAGCTTGACAGTAGCAGGGACTAATGAAAAACTGTTTTTT; CDR3 protein: CASSLTVAGTNEKLFF
CDR3 length: 13; D gene: .; V gene: TRBV6-6; clone size: few; J gene: TRBJ1-5; CDR3 DNA: TGTGCCAGCCACGGGGTTAGCAATCAGCCCCAGCATTTT; CDR3 protein: CASHGVSNQPQHF
CDR3 length: 15; D gene: .; V gene: TRBV6-5; clone size: .; J gene: TRBJ1-6; CDR3 DNA: TGTGCCAGCAGTTACTCGGGCAGCTCCAATTCACCCCTCCACTTT; CDR3 protein: CASSYSGSSNSPLHF
CDR3 length: 15; D gene: TRBD1; V gene: TRBV6-5; clone size: once; J gene: TRBJ1-1; CDR3 DNA: TGTGCCAGCAGTTACCAGGGACAGGGGAACACTGAAGCTTTCTTT; CDR3 protein: CASSYQGQGNTEAFF
CDR3 length: 14; D gene: TRBD1; V gene: TRBV19; clone size: once; J gene: TRBJ2-2; CDR3 DNA: TGTGCCAGTAGGGACAGGGGAAACACCGGGGAGCTGTTTTTT; CDR3 protein: CASRDRGNTGELFF
CDR3 length: 11; D gene: TRBD1; V gene: TRBV20-1; clone size: .; J gene: TRBJ1-2; CDR3 DNA: TGCAGTGCCACAGGGGTAGGTGGCTACACCTTC; CDR3 protein: CSATGVGGYTF